This T cell receptor beta chain was observed in a study of cytomegalovirus exposure and HLA in healthy donors. The wider study: From 150 million to 200 million T cells, an earlier analysis saw approximately 110 million unique TCR beta sequences.

Healthy bone marrow donors supplied every sample. Whether this donor was CMV seropositive was not recorded. For this clone: The antigen is unknown.

The PCR was carried out with 60 Vbeta primers and 13 Jbeta primers. Sequencing used immunoSEQ multiplex PCR; TCRdb keeps in-frame clones, though not all of them. The sample has 150,000 to 200,000 clones; about 72% are singletons. Per germline, CDR1 SGDLS and CDR2 YYNGEE. Trimming stripped 4 bases from V and 0 bases from J, with 11 bases between. The CDR3 loop spans 15 amino acids. Findings and limits, study-wide: Generally TCR sequences proved uncommon, though certain public TCRs appeared in numerous donors.

The source of this sequence is a human donor in good health. V is TRBV9 and J is TRBJ2-1; weak D call: TRBD1 (6 bases). The material sequenced was PBMCs. The CDR3 region is CASSPGTSSYNEQFF. In DNA, the CDR3 is TGTGCCAGCAGCCCCGGGACATCCTCCTACAATGAGCAGTTCTTC. Filled out from reference TRBV9 and TRBJ2-1, the complete variable domain reads DSGVTQTPKHLITATGQRVTLRCSPRSGDLSVYWYQQSLDQGLQFLIQYYNGEERAKGNILERFSAQQFPDLHSELNLSSLELGDSALYFCASSPGTSSYNEQFFGPGTRLTVL.